These T cell receptor beta chains were read from a single sample in a study of PD-1 blockade in classical Hodgkin lymphoma. TCRdb keeps only in-frame clones here, not all; method: immunoSEQ multiplex PCR. Of fewer than 9,000 clones listed, 75% to 80% are singletons. The material was peripheral blood mononuclear cells (PBMCs), obtained before the fourth cycle of nivolumab. The source of these receptors is a human donor with classical Hodgkin lymphoma. Both conserved end residues are part of each CDR3. D genes are given only for firm matches. Size tells how often a clone was seen (once, few, many) or the class of an expanded clone, and some rows leave it out.

V gene,clone size,J gene,D gene,CDR3 protein,CDR3 DNA
TRBV28,few,TRBJ1-1,TRBD1,CASSPWTGTGDTEAFF,TGTGCCAGCAGCCCTTGGACAGGGACAGGGGACACTGAAGCTTTCTTT
TRBV5-5,.,TRBJ2-1,TRBD1,CASSFVGTGIYNEQFF,TGTGCCAGCAGCTTTGTTGGGACAGGTATCTACAATGAGCAGTTCTTC
TRBV19,.,TRBJ2-6,.,CASTQSSGANVLTF,TGTGCCAGTACCCAGAGCTCTGGGGCCAACGTCCTGACTTTC
TRBV28,.,TRBJ2-7,.,CASSKGGAYSYEQYF,TGTGCCAGCAGTAAGGGGGGAGCTTACTCCTACGAGCAGTACTTC
TRBV5-1,.,TRBJ2-1,TRBD2,CASSLIKGSGAHNEQFF,TGCGCCAGCAGCTTGATTAAGGGTAGCGGGGCCCACAATGAGCAGTTCTTC
TRBV7-2,few,TRBJ2-3,.,CASSLRDTYTDTQYF,TGTGCCAGCAGCTTAAGGGACACCTACACAGATACGCAGTATTTT
TRBV19,.,TRBJ2-7,TRBD1,CASSITGTGVEEQYF,TGTGCCAGTAGTATTACCGGGACAGGGGTTGAGGAGCAGTACTTC
TRBV27,.,TRBJ1-3,.,CASSLSGSSGNTIYF,TGTGCCAGCAGTTTATCTGGAAGCTCTGGAAACACCATATATTTT
TRBV11-2,.,TRBJ2-7,.,CASSLEAGSYEQYF,TGTGCCAGCAGCTTGGAGGCAGGCTCCTACGAGCAGTACTTC
TRBV29-1,.,TRBJ2-7,.,CSVEDNLRGEQYF,TGCAGCGTTGAAGACAACCTGAGGGGCGAGCAGTACTTC
TRBV19,few,TRBJ2-3,.,CASSPRTTDTQYF,TGTGCCAGTAGTCCGCGGACCACAGATACGCAGTATTTT
TRBV14,.,TRBJ2-4,.,CASSPVGAAPSKNIQYF,TGTGCCAGCAGCCCCGTCGGAGCGGCCCCTTCCAAAAACATTCAGTACTTC
TRBV16,.,TRBJ2-5,.,CASSQGRNQETQYF,TGTGCCAGCAGCCAAGGACGGAACCAAGAGACCCAGTACTTC
TRBV19,.,TRBJ2-5,TRBD2,CASTPRGLAGGETQYF,TGTGCCAGTACTCCTCGGGGACTAGCGGGAGGAGAGACCCAGTACTTC
TRBV27,few,TRBJ2-1,.,CASSPGSGSEQFF,TGTGCCAGCAGTCCCGGGTCAGGGTCTGAGCAGTTCTTC
TRBV4-3,few,TRBJ2-3,.,CASSHGGNADTQYF,TGCGCCAGCAGCCATGGGGGGAACGCAGATACGCAGTATTTT
TRBV7-9,.,TRBJ2-7,.,CASSLVRGQTYEQYF,TGTGCCAGCAGCTTAGTACGCGGCCAGACCTACGAGCAGTACTTC
TRBV5-4,.,TRBJ2-1,.,CASSLGTRGDEQFF,TGTGCCAGCAGCCTCGGGACCAGGGGCGATGAGCAGTTCTTC
TRBV7-9,.,TRBJ1-3,.,CASSLILSSLRAGNTIYF,TGTGCCAGCAGCTTGATCCTTTCCTCACTCAGAGCTGGAAACACCATATATTTT
TRBV5-5,.,TRBJ2-2,.,CASSLRGADTGELFF,TGTGCCAGCAGCTTGCGGGGGGCGGACACCGGGGAGCTGTTTTTT
TRBV4-2,.,TRBJ2-5,TRBD2,CASSQEARLAVQETQYF,TGTGCCAGCAGCCAAGAGGCTCGACTAGCGGTGCAAGAGACCCAGTACTTC
TRBV28,few,TRBJ2-7,.,CASSLANSYEQYF,TGTGCCAGCAGTTTGGCCAACTCCTACGAGCAGTACTTC
TRBV7-9,.,TRBJ2-7,.,CASSPGQYEQYF,TGTGCCAGCAGCCCCGGACAATACGAGCAGTACTTC
TRBV7-2,.,TRBJ1-1,TRBD1,CASSLAATGFRTEAFF,TGTGCCAGCAGCTTAGCAGCGACAGGGTTTCGGACTGAAGCTTTCTTT
TRBV5-1,.,TRBJ1-5,.,CASSLPGESQPQHF,TGCGCCAGCAGCTTGCCAGGGGAAAGTCAGCCCCAGCATTTT
TRBV5-1,once,TRBJ2-7,TRBD1,CASSYGTGEYF,TGCGCCAGCAGCTACGGGACAGGGGAGTACTTC
TRBV10-3,.,TRBJ2-1,TRBD2,CATPCRAGGPGEQFF,TGTGCCACGCCCTGCAGGGCGGGGGGGCCTGGTGAGCAGTTCTTC
TRBV4-2,.,TRBJ2-2,.,CASSQDLVRRGRNTGELFF,TGTGCCAGCAGCCAAGATCTTGTTAGGCGGGGGCGGAACACCGGGGAGCTGTTTTTT
TRBV23-1,.,TRBJ2-3,TRBD2,CASSPGSSGMGTSTDTQYF,TGCGCCAGCAGTCCGGGGTCTAGCGGGATGGGGACTAGCACAGATACGCAGTATTTT
TRBV15,.,TRBJ2-5,.,CATSRGAETQYF,TGTGCCACCAGCAGAGGCGCTGAGACCCAGTACTTC
TRBV14,.,TRBJ2-5,.,CASSLSSYPQETQYF,TGTGCCAGCAGCCTTTCCTCGTATCCCCAAGAGACCCAGTACTTC
TRBV28,.,TRBJ2-3,TRBD2,CASSFDGGATMIRTDTQYF,TGTGCCAGCAGTTTCGACGGGGGGGCGACAATGATACGCACAGATACGCAGTATTTT
TRBV10-2,.,TRBJ2-1,.,CASIFGTSSNEQFF,TGCGCCAGTATTTTTGGGACTTCGTCCAATGAGCAGTTCTTC
TRBV5-8,.,TRBJ2-7,TRBD2,CASSSDLAGANEQYF,TGTGCCAGCAGCTCTGACCTAGCGGGAGCCAACGAGCAGTACTTC
TRBV28,.,TRBJ2-7,.,CASSYLDNYEQYF,TGTGCCAGCAGTTACCTGGACAACTACGAGCAGTACTTC
TRBV28,.,TRBJ2-7,TRBD2,CASRGGVARTYEQYF,TGTGCCAGCAGGGGGGGGGTGGCACGAACCTACGAGCAGTACTTC
TRBV9,.,TRBJ2-1,.,CASSVGSSGHEQFF,TGTGCCAGCAGCGTAGGCTCCTCCGGGCATGAGCAGTTCTTC
TRBV9,.,TRBJ2-1,.,CASSPRRAFNNEQFF,TGTGCCAGCAGCCCCCGGAGGGCCTTTAACAATGAGCAGTTCTTC
TRBV6-5,.,TRBJ1-5,TRBD1,CASSYSQGAGQPQHF,TGTGCCAGCAGTTACTCGCAGGGGGCGGGACAGCCCCAGCATTTT
TRBV4-1,.,TRBJ2-3,.,CASSQDLPSPDTQYF,TGCGCCAGCAGCCAAGATTTGCCCAGCCCCGATACGCAGTATTTT
TRBV27,.,TRBJ2-7,.,CASSTQGSYEQYF,TGTGCCAGCAGTACACAGGGATCCTACGAGCAGTACTTC
TRBV28,.,TRBJ2-1,.,CASRGTNSYNEQFF,TGTGCCAGCAGAGGGACAAATTCCTACAATGAGCAGTTCTTC
TRBV13,few,TRBJ2-7,TRBD2,CASSLWSGGSSYEQYF,TGTGCCAGCAGCTTATGGTCGGGGGGGAGCTCCTACGAGCAGTACTTC
TRBV29-1,few,TRBJ2-2,TRBD1,CSVEGRQGATGELFF,TGCAGCGTTGAAGGCCGACAGGGGGCGACCGGGGAGCTGTTTTTT
TRBV6-6,few,TRBJ1-4,.,CASSFGEKLFF,TGTGCCAGCAGTTTTGGGGAAAAACTGTTTTTT
TRBV7-2,.,TRBJ1-5,.,CASSLERQPQHF,TGTGCCAGCAGCTTAGAACGACAGCCCCAGCATTTT
TRBV19,.,TRBJ1-1,.,CASSYDRMNTEAFF,TGTGCCAGTAGTTATGACAGAATGAACACTGAAGCTTTCTTT
TRBV28,.,TRBJ1-1,.,CASSVVRTEAFF,TGTGCCAGCAGTGTCGTCCGGACTGAAGCTTTCTTT
TRBV6-1,few,TRBJ1-2,TRBD1,CASTERTGGHGYTF,TGTGCCAGCACCGAAAGGACAGGGGGCCATGGCTACACCTTC
TRBV28,.,TRBJ1-2,.,CASSPGDFYGYTF,TGTGCCAGCAGTCCCGGGGACTTCTATGGCTACACCTTC
TRBV7-4,.,TRBJ2-1,.,CASSLVSLTLDNEQFF,TGTGCCAGCAGCTTAGTGTCCCTCACCTTGGACAATGAGCAGTTCTTC
TRBV6-1,.,TRBJ2-7,.,CASSSGSYEQYF,TGTGCCAGCTCGTCCGGGTCCTACGAGCAGTACTTC
TRBV18,.,TRBJ2-7,.,CASSGTGQAYEQYF,TGTGCCAGCTCAGGGACGGGGCAGGCCTACGAGCAGTACTTC
TRBV6-1,.,TRBJ2-2,.,CASSVPRPGELFF,TGTGCCAGCAGTGTCCCCCGTCCCGGGGAGCTGTTTTTT
TRBV21-1,.,TRBJ1-5,.,CASSKKGSGRGGQPQHF,TGTGCCAGCAGCAAAAAAGGGAGCGGCAGGGGAGGGCAGCCCCAGCATTTT